This T cell receptor (beta chain) was observed in a study of radiotherapy plus CTLA-4 blockade in lung cancer. Study-wide results and caveats: In blood, after radiotherapy plus ipilimumab, tumor-derived TCR clones expanded. The best prediction of response reportedly came from early blood T cell clone dynamics, with interferon-beta.

A remark on this clone: Antigen specificity is unknown.

The protocol was immunoSEQ multiplex PCR, while the TCRdb copy is restricted to in-frame clones and leaves out a portion. The repertoire includes roughly 71,000 clones, roughly 75% of them detected once, and 7% to 8% sits in the top ten. The CDR3 contains 10 residues. Trimming cost V 7 bases and J 1 base, with 4 bases left between them. The germline V gene encodes CDR1 DFQATT and CDR2 SNEGSKA (reference sequence). This chain joins TRBV20-1 and TRBJ1-1, with D uncertain. Material: peripheral blood, obtained from a patient treated with radiotherapy plus ipilimumab. This TCR was sampled from a human donor with non-small cell lung cancer who had a complete response to radiotherapy plus ipilimumab. The DNA for the CDR3 is TGCAGTGTCAGGAACACTGAAGCTTTCTTT. Amino acids: CSVRNTEAFF.